This TCR beta chain stems from a study of blood T cells in healthy people across ages. Regarding this clonotype: Antigen unknown.

The study, taken as a whole, reports: The study lacked donor CMV status, which possibly confounded expanded clonotype changes. Naive T cell percentage and TCR beta diversity correlated strongly.

The CDR3 length is 17 residues. Germline assignment: CDR1 SGHTA and CDR2 FQGNSA. Trimming took off 4 bases at V and 5 bases at J, with 23 bases between the two ends. Through a sample-barcoded 5' primer and a J-beta primer mix, a second PCR was run for roughly 6 to 12 cycles. Researchers report that each sample yielded at least 3 million CDR3-containing paired-end reads. Each CDR3 protein is one row after TCRdb ran MiXCR on the 5' RACE reads. The repertoire holds just over 1 million distinct CDR3 sequences, under 45% seen once, with 15% to 20% in the top ten. V gene TRBV7-2 combines with J gene TRBJ2-5, with D unclear. What was sequenced was blood. The TCR was taken from an older woman in good health. The CDR3 DNA reads as TGTGCCAGCAGCTCAGAAGGTTATGGCGGTGGTCGTGAGACCCAGTACTTC. Protein product: CASSSEGYGGGRETQYF.